This T cell receptor beta chain came from a study of OX40 agonist ivuxolimab in advanced cancers. Findings of the study overall: Circulating CD4+ and CD8+ T cells showed clonal expansion by week 6 at 0.1 to 3.0 mg/kg.

Some clones are missing from TCRdb's copy, which holds only in-frame ones; the method was immunoSEQ multiplex PCR. The data show 65,000 to 80,000 clones, approximately 89% seen once. Remarks on this clone: Its matching antigen is unknown.

With 3 bases removed from V and 1 base from J, the gap between germline ends came to 9 bases. The germline gives CDR1 SGHNT, CDR2 YENEEA. The CDR3 is made up of 14 amino acids. The chain recombines TRBV11-3 with TRBJ1-1; TRBD1 might be the D (5 bases). This receptor was identified in an adult with an advanced solid tumor such as melanoma, head and neck, liver or kidney cancer. The sample consisted of CD4+ or CD8+ T cells sorted from blood, taken in a trial of the OX40 agonist ivuxolimab. Here the CDR3 DNA reads TGTGCCAGCAGCTTCCTGACAGCGAACACTGAAGCTTTCTTT. Its translation: CASSFLTANTEAFF.